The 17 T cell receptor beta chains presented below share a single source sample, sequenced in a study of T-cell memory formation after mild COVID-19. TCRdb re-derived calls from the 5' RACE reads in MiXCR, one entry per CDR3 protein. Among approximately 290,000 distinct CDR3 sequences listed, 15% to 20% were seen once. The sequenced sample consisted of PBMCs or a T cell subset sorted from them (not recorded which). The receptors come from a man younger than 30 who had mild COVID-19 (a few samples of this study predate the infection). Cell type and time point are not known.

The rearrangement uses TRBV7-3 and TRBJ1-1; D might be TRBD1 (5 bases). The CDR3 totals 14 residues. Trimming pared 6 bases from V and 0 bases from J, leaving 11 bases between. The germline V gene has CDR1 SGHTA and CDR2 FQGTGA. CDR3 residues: CASSIGDMNTEAFF. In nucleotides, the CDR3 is TGTGCCAGCAGTATAGGGGATATGAACACTGAAGCTTTCTTT.

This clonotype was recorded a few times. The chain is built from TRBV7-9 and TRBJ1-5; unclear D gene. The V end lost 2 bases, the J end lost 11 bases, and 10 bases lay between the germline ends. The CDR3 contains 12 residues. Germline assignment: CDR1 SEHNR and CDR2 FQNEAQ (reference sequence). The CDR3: CASSLSVEAQHF. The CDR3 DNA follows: TGTGCCAGCAGCTTATCTGTAGAAGCCCAGCATTTT.

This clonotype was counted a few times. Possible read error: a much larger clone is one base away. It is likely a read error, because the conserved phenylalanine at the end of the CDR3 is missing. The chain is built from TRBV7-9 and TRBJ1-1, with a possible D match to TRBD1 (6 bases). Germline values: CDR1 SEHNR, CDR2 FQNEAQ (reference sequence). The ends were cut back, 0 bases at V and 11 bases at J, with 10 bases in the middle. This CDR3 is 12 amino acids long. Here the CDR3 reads CASSLARGPAFY. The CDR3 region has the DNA TGTGCCAGCAGCTTAGCCCGGGGGCCGGCTTTCTAT.

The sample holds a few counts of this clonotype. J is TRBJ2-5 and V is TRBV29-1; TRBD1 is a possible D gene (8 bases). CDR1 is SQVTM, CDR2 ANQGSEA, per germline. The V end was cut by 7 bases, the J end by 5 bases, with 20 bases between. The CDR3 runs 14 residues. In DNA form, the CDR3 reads TGCAGCGCCACGGGAGGACAGGGATGGGAGACCCAGTACTTC. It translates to CSATGGQGWETQYF.

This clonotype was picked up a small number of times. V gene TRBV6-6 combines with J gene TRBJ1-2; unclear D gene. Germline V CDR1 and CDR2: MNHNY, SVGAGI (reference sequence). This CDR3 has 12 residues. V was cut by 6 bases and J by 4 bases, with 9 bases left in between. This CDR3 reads CASRAGVYGYTF. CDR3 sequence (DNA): TGTGCCAGCAGGGCCGGGGTCTATGGCTACACCTTC.

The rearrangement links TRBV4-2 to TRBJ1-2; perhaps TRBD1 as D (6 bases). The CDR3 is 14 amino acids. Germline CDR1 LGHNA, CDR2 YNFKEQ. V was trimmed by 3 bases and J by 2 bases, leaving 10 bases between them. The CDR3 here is CASSQLDRNYGYTF. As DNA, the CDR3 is TGTGCCAGCAGCCAGCTAGACAGGAACTATGGCTACACCTTC.

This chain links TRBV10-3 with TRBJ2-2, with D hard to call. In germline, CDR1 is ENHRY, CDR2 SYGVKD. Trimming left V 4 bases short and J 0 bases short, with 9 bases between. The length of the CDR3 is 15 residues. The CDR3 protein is CAISGAFANTGELFF. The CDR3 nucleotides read TGTGCCATCAGTGGTGCTTTCGCGAACACCGGGGAGCTGTTTTTT.

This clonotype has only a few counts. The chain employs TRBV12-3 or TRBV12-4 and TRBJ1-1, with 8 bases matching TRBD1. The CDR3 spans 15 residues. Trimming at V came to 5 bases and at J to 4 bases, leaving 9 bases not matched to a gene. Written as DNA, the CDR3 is TGTGCCAGCAGTCAGAGGACAGGGAGGCCCACTGAAGCTTTCTTT. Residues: CASSQRTGRPTEAFF.

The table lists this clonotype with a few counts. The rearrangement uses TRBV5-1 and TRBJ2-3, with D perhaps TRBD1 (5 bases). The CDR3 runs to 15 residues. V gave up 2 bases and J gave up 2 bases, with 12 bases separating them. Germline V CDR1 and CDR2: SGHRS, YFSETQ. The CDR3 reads CASSLLRQSTDTQYF. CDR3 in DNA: TGCGCCAGCAGCTTACTCCGACAGTCCACAGATACGCAGTATTTT.

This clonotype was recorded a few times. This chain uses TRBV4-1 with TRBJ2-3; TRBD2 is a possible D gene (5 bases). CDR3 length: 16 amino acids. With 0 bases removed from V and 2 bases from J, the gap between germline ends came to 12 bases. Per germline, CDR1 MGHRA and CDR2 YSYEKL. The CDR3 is CASSQEQRSDTDTQYF. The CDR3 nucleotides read TGCGCCAGCAGCCAAGAACAGCGGTCCGACACAGATACGCAGTATTTT.

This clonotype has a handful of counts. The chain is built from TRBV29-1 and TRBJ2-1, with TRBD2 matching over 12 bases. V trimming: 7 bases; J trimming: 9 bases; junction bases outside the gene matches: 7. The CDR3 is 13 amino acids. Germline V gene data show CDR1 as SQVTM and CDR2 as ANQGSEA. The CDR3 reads CSGLAGGRGEQFF. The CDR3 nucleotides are TGCAGCGGGCTAGCGGGGGGGCGCGGTGAGCAGTTCTTC.

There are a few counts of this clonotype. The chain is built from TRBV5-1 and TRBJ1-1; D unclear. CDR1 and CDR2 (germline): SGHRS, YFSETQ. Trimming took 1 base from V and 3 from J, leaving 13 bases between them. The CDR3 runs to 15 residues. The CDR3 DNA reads TGCGCCAGCAGCTTGTCCGGGAATTGGGACACTGAAGCTTTCTTT. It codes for CASSLSGNWDTEAFF.

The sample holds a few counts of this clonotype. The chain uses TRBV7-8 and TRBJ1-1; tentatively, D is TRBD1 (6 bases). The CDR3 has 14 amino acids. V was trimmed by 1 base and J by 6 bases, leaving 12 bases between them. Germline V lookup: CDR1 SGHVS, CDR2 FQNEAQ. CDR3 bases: TGTGCCAGCAGCTTAGGACGCCGGGGGCCTGAAGCTTTCTTT. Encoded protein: CASSLGRRGPEAFF.

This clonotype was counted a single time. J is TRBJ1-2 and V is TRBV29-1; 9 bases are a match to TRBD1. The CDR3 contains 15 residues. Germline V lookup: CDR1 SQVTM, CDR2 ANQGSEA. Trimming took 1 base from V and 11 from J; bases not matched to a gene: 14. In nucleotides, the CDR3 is TGCAGCGTTGAAGTGCGAGGACAGGGGCCGGAGCGGTACACCTTC. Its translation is CSVEVRGQGPERYTF.

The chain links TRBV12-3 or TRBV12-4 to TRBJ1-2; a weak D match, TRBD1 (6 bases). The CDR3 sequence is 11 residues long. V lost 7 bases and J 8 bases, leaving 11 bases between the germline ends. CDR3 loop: CASTRGIGYTF. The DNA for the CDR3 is TGTGCCAGCACGAGGGGGATCGGCTACACCTTC.

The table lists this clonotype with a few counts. For the CDR3, the DNA is TGTGCCAGCGGACTCTACGAGCAGTACTTC. Residues: CASGLYEQYF. The rearrangement joins TRBV9 to TRBJ2-7; possible D gene TRBD2, 5 bases. The V end lost 7 bases, the J end lost 3 bases, and 5 bases lay between the germline ends. This CDR3 region has 10 residues. The germline gives CDR1 SGDLS, CDR2 YYNGEE. The full variable domain, rest sourced from reference TRBV9 and TRBJ2-7, is DSGVTQTPKHLITATGQRVTLRCSPRSGDLSVYWYQQSLDQGLQFLIQYYNGEERAKGNILERFSAQQFPDLHSELNLSSLELGDSALYFCASGLYEQYFGPGTRLTVT.

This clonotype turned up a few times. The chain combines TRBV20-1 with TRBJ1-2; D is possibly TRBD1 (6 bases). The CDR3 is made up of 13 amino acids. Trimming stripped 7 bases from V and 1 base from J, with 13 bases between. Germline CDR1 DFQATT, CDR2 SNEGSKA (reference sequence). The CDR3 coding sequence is TGCAGTGTGAACAGGGACTTTAACTATGGCTACACCTTC. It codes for CSVNRDFNYGYTF.